This TCR beta chain was found in a study of T-cell memory formation after mild COVID-19. Study-level points and caveats: Pre-infection memory carried some responding clones, suggesting that cross-reactive memory joined.

TCRdb recomputed calls from the 5' RACE reads with MiXCR, one row per CDR3 protein. The repertoire holds a few hundred thousand distinct CDR3 sequences, with approximately 16% as singletons. J gave up 0 bases and V 6 bases, and 5 bases lay outside the gene matches. The CDR3 extends over 16 amino acids. Germline lookup yields CDR1 SGHTA and CDR2 FQGTGA. Concerning this clonotype itself: Antigen specificity is unknown.

The chain links TRBV7-3 to TRBJ2-6; 7 nucleotides agree with TRBD1. Sample: PBMCs or a T cell subset sorted from them (not recorded which). The TCR comes from a young man who had mild COVID-19 (a few samples of this study predate the infection). Cell type and time point are not known. The DNA for the CDR3 is TGTGCCAGCAGGTGGGACAGAGACTCTGGGGCCAACGTCCTGACTTTC. Its translation: CASRWDRDSGANVLTF.